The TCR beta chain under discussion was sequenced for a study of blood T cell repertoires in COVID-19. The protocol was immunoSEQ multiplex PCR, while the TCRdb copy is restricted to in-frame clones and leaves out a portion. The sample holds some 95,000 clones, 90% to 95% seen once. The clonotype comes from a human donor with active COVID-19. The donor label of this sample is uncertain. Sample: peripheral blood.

CDR3 protein: CASSASGSEQYF. In DNA form, the CDR3 reads TGTGCCAGCAGCGCTTCCGGGTCCGAGCAGTACTTC. V and J are TRBV9 and TRBJ2-7; D is unclear. The length of the CDR3 is 12 residues. Germline-derived CDR1 and CDR2 are SGDLS and YYNGEE. V was cut by 3 bases and J by 6 bases, with 10 bases left in between. Together with reference TRBV9 and TRBJ2-7, the CDR3 gives the full variable domain: DSGVTQTPKHLITATGQRVTLRCSPRSGDLSVYWYQQSLDQGLQFLIQYYNGEERAKGNILERFSAQQFPDLHSELNLSSLELGDSALYFCASSASGSEQYFGPGTRLTVT.